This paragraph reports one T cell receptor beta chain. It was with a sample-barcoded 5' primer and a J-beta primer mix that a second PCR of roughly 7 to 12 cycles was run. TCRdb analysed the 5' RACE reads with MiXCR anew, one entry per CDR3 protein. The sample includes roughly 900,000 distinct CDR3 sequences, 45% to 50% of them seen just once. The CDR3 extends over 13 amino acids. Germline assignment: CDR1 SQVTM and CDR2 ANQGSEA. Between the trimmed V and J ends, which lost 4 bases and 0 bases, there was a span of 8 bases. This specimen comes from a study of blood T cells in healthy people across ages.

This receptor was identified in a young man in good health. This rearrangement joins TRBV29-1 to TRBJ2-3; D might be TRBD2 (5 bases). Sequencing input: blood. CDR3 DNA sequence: TGCAGCGTTGCAGGACTTAGCACAGATACGCAGTATTTT. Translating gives CSVAGLSTDTQYF.